This note documents a single TCR beta chain sequence. Its matching antigen is unknown. Germline-derived CDR1 and CDR2 are LGHNA and YSLEER. The CDR3 sequence is 15 residues long. V was clipped by 3 bases and J by 3 bases; unmatched bases: 4. The data originate from a study of a mutant IDH1 vaccine in newly diagnosed glioma. Study-wide context: Across weeks 1, 3, 5, 7, 11, 15, 19 and 23, patients received a vaccination each time, eight in all. Patients began vaccination 4-6 weeks after radiotherapy alone, or with temozolomide cycles.

Time point specified: week 23, last vaccination. Topical imiquimod was applied with each vaccine dose, which held 300 ug of mutant IDH1 20-mer peptide. TCRdb's copy holds only in-frame clones and misses some; the assay was immunoSEQ multiplex PCR. The sample yields some 70,000 clones, about 87% seen once. The TCR comes from a man between 18 and 35 years old with glioma. Sequenced material: PBMCs, taken from a glioma patient whose treatment included an IDH1 peptide vaccine. V is TRBV4-3 and J is TRBJ1-2, with 10 bases matching TRBD1. The DNA of the CDR3 is TGCGCCAGCAGCCATCTCGGGACAGGGGACTATGGCTACACCTTC. As protein: CASSHLGTGDYGYTF.